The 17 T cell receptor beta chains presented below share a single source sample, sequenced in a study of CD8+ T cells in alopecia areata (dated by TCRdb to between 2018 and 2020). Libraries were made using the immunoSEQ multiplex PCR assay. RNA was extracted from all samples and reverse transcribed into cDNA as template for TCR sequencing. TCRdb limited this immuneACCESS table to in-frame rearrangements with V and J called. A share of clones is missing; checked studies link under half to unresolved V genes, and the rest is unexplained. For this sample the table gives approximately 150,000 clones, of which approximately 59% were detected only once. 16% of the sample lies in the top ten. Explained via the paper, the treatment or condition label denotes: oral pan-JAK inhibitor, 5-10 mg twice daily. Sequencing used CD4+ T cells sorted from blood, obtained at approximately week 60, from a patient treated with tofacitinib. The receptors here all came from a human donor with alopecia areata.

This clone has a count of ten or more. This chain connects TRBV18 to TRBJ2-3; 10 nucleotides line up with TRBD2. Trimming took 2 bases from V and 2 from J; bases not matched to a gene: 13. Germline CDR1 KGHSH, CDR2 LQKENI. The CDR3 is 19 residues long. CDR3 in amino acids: CASSPSSSGGSLTTDTQYF. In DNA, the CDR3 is TGTGCCAGCTCACCAAGCTCTAGCGGGGGCAGCCTTACCACAGATACGCAGTATTTT.

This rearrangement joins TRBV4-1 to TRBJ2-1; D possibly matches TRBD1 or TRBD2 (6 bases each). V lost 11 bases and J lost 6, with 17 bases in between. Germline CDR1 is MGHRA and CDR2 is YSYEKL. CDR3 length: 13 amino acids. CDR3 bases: TGCGCCGTCGTAGGGGGGCCCCCCAATGAGCAGTTCTTC. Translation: CAVVGGPPNEQFF.

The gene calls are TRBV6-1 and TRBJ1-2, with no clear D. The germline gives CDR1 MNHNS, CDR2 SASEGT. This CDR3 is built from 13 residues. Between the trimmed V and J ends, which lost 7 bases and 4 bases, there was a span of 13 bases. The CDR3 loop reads CASNTRAIYGYTF. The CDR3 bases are TGTGCCAGCAATACCCGGGCCATCTATGGCTACACCTTC.

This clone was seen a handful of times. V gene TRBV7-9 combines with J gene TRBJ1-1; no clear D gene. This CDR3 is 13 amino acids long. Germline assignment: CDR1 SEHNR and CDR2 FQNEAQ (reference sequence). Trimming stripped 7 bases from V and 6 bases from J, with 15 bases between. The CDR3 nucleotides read TGTGCCAGCATAGGGCCCGACCGTGCTGAAGCTTTCTTT. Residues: CASIGPDRAEAFF.

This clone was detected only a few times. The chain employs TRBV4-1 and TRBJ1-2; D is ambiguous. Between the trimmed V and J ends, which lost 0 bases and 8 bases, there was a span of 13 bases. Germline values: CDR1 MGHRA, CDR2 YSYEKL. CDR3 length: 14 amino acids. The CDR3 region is CASSQEWSLIGYTF. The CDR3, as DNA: TGCGCCAGCAGCCAAGAGTGGTCCTTGATCGGCTACACCTTC.

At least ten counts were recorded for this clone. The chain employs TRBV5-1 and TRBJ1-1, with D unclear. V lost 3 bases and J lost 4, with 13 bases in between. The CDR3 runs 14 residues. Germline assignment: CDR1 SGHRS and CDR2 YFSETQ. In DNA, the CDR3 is TGCGCCAGCAGCTCAAGCGGGTATCCCACTGAAGCTTTCTTT. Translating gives CASSSSGYPTEAFF.

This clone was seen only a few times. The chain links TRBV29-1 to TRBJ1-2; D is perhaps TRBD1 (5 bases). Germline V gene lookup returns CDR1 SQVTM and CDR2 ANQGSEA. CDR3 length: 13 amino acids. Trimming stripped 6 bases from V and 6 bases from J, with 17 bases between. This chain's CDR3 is CSVAHTGDHGYTF. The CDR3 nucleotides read TGCAGCGTGGCACATACGGGGGATCATGGCTACACCTTC.

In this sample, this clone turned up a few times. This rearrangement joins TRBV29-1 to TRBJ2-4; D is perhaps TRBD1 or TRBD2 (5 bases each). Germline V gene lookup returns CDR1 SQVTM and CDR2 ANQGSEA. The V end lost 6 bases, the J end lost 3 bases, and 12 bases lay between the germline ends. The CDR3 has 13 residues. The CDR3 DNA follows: TGCAGCGTCCCTCCAGGGAGCAAAAACATTCAGTACTTC. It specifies CSVPPGSKNIQYF. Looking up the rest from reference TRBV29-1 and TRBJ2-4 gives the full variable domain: SAVISQKPSRDICQRGTSLTIQCQVDSQVTMMFWYRQQPGQSLTLIATANQGSEATYESGFVIDKFPISRPNLTFSTLTVSNMSPEDSSIYLCSVPPGSKNIQYFGAGTRLSVL.

The CDR3 DNA follows: TGCAGCGCGGGACCCGGAGGCAATCAGCCCCAGCATTTT. Amino acid sequence: CSAGPGGNQPQHF. The gene calls are TRBV29-1 and TRBJ1-5; TRBD1 is a possible D gene (5 bases). The germline V gene encodes CDR1 SQVTM and CDR2 ANQGSEA. The CDR3 is 13 amino acids. V was clipped by 7 bases and J by 2 bases, with 12 bases between them.

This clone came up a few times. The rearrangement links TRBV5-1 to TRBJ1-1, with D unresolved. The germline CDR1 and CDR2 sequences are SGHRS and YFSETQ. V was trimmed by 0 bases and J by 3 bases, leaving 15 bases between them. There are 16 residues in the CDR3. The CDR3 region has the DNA TGCGCCAGCAGCTTGGATGGCAGGCCCCGGGACACTGAAGCTTTCTTT. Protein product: CASSLDGRPRDTEAFF.

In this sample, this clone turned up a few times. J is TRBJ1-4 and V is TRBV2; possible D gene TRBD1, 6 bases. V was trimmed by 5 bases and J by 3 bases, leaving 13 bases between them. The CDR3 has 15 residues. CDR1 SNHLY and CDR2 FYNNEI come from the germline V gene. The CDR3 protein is CASSRRRGSNEKLFF. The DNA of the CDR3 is TGTGCCAGCAGTAGGCGCAGGGGATCTAATGAAAAACTGTTTTTT.

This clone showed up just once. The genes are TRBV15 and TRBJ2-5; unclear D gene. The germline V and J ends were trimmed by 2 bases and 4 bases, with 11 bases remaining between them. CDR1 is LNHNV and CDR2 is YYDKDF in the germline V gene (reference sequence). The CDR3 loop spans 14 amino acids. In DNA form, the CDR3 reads TGTGCCACCAGCAGATCACAGTTTCGAGAGACCCAGTACTTC. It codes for CATSRSQFRETQYF.

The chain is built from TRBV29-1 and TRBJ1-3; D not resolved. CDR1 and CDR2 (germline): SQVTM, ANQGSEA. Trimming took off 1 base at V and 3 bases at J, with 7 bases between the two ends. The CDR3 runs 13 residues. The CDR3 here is CSVEAGYGNTIYF. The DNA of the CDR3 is TGCAGCGTTGAAGCAGGTTATGGAAACACCATATATTTT.

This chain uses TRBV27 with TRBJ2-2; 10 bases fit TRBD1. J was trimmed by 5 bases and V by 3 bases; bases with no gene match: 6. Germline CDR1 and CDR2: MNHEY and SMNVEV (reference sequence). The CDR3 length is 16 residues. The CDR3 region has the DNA TGTGCCAGCAGTTTGGAAGGGACAGGGGATACCGGGGAGCTGTTTTTT. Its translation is CASSLEGTGDTGELFF.

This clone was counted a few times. The CDR3 region is CSAVLDPAGGQPQHF. In nucleotides, the CDR3 is TGCAGCGCGGTCTTGGACCCGGCAGGGGGTCAGCCCCAGCATTTT. This chain links TRBV29-1 with TRBJ1-5, with 7 bases that match TRBD1. This CDR3 comprises 15 residues. Trimming removed 7 bases from V and 6 bases from J; junction bases left unmatched: 15. Germline V gene sequence: CDR1 SQVTM, CDR2 ANQGSEA.

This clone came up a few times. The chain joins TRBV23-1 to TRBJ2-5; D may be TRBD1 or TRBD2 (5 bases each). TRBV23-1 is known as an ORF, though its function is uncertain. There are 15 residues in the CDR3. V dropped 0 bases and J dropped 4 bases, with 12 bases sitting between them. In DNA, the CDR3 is TGCGCCAGCAGTCAATCAGCGAGGGGCGGAGAGACCCAGTACTTC. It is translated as CASSQSARGGETQYF.

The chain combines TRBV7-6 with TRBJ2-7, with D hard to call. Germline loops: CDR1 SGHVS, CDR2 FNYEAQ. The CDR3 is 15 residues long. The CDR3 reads CAIHDIFPSSYEQYF. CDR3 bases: TGTGCTATACACGACATTTTTCCGAGCTCCTACGAGCAGTACTTC.